This T cell receptor (beta chain) appears in the sequencing data of a study of response to subunit inactivated influenza vaccine. One entry per CDR3 protein, called by TCRdb with MiXCR from the RT-PCR reads. Of 650,000 to 800,000 distinct CDR3 sequences listed, approximately 15% are singletons. This clonotype was observed at least ten times. Antigen unknown. General study findings and limits: It was the authors' suggestion that each seasonal influenza vaccination recruits few new T cells.

This receptor was taken from a man in his forties or fifties who received an inactivated influenza vaccine. Sequences were derived from PBMCs from blood, sampled about 14 days before vaccination.

This CDR3 is CASSLRTGYEQYF. CDR3 nucleotides: TGTGCCAGCAGTTTACGCACAGGGTACGAGCAGTACTTC. The chain employs TRBV7-8 and TRBJ2-7; D possibly corresponds to TRBD1 (6 bases). Between the trimmed V and J ends, which lost 6 bases and 4 bases, there was a span of 13 bases. CDR1 is SGHVS and CDR2 is FQNEAQ in the germline V gene. The CDR3 is 13 amino acids.